This TCR beta chain derives from a study of response to subunit inactivated influenza vaccine. Findings and limits, study-wide: The authors proposed limited new T cell recruitment per seasonal influenza vaccination.

The CDR3 runs 14 residues. Trimming left V 3 bases short and J 2 bases short, with 11 bases between. This clonotype was picked up many times. Its antigen remains unknown. A single record per CDR3 protein comes from TCRdb applying MiXCR to the RT-PCR reads. This sample has more than 700,000 distinct CDR3 sequences, with about 20% found just once. This sample comprised PBMCs from blood, obtained more than 4 days after vaccination. The source of this sequence is a man in his fifties who received an inactivated influenza vaccine. The chain carries TRBV12-3 or TRBV12-4 and TRBJ2-7; possibly TRBD2 for D (6 bases). CDR3 nucleotides: TGTGCCAGCAGTTTCGGGACTCCGACCTACGAGCAGTACTTC. Protein: CASSFGTPTYEQYF.